These 29 T cell receptor beta chains came from one sample sequenced in a study of identical twins. Each CDR3 protein gets one entry after TCRdb re-called the 5' RACE reads with MiXCR. The repertoire holds some 1,700,000 distinct CDR3 sequences, with 32% as singletons. The sample was cord blood. The receptors here all came from a newborn girl in good health.

Comment on this clonotype: Possible read error: a much larger clone is one base away. The V and J genes are TRBV5-1 and TRBJ1-4; D gene ambiguous. The germline V and J ends were trimmed by 3 bases and 6 bases, with 3 bases remaining between them. Germline CDR1 reads SGHRS; CDR2 reads YFSETQ. This CDR3 region has 11 residues. CDR3 in DNA: TGCGCCAGCAGCTCGGATGAAAAACTGTTTTTT. Residues: CASSSDEKLFF.

This clonotype was observed many times. The chain combines TRBV16 with TRBJ2-1; the match to TRBD2 covers 9 bases. Germline assignment: CDR1 KGHSY and CDR2 FQNENV. CDR3 length: 14 residues. With V trimmed by 4 bases and J by 7 bases, 5 bases remained unmatched. In nucleotides, the CDR3 is TGTGCCAGCAGCCCCCTAGCGGGATCTAATGAGCAGTTCTTC. Residues: CASSPLAGSNEQFF.

This clonotype was observed a few times. V usage is TRBV6-6 and J usage is TRBJ1-4; the match to TRBD1 covers 10 bases. CDR3 size: 15 residues. Germline V gene data show CDR1 as MNHNY and CDR2 as SVGAGI (reference sequence). After removal of 1 base from V and 8 bases from J, the junction contained 4 bases not matched to a gene. The DNA of the CDR3 is TGTGCCAGCAGTTACTTCGACAGGGGGCGCGAAAAACTGTTTTTT. This gives the protein CASSYFDRGREKLFF.

J is TRBJ1-2 and V is TRBV29-1; no clear D gene. Germline V CDR1 and CDR2: SQVTM, ANQGSEA. This CDR3 comprises 13 residues. V dropped 4 bases and J dropped 0 bases, with 9 bases sitting between them. CDR3 nucleotides: TGCAGCGTTGCACTCCTTCCTAACTATGGCTACACCTTC. It specifies CSVALLPNYGYTF.

This clonotype appeared a few times. CDR3 loop: CASSLLQEVRETQYF. Here the CDR3 DNA reads TGTGCCAGCAGCTTATTACAGGAGGTCCGAGAGACCCAGTACTTC. V is TRBV13 and J is TRBJ2-5; D may match TRBD1 or TRBD2 (5 bases each). Germline CDR1 reads PRHDT; CDR2 reads FYEKMQ (reference sequence). Trimming left V 2 bases short and J 4 bases short, with 14 bases between. The CDR3 extends over 15 amino acids. The entire variable domain, with the rest obtained from reference TRBV13 and TRBJ2-5, is as follows: AAGVIQSPRHLIKEKRETATLKCYPIPRHDTVYWYQQGPGQDPQFLISFYEKMQSDKGSIPDRFSAQQFSDYHSELNMSSLELGDSALYFCASSLLQEVRETQYFGPGTRLLVL.

The chain is built from TRBV20-1 and TRBJ2-5; D not certain. V lost 1 base and J lost 2, with 11 bases in between. This CDR3 spans 14 amino acids. CDR1 is DFQATT and CDR2 is SNEGSKA in the germline V gene (reference sequence). The CDR3: CSARVGFWQETQYF. The CDR3 coding sequence is TGCAGTGCTAGAGTGGGGTTTTGGCAAGAGACCCAGTACTTC.

Here the CDR3 reads CASSWSSGRGNEQFF. As DNA, the CDR3 is TGTGCCAGTAGTTGGTCTAGCGGGAGGGGCAATGAGCAGTTCTTC. V is TRBV19 and J is TRBJ2-1, with 12 bases identical to TRBD2. The junction had 5 bases not matched to a gene; V was cut back by 5 bases and J by 6 bases. This CDR3 has 15 residues. Germline assignment: CDR1 LNHDA and CDR2 SQIVND (reference sequence).

The V gene is TRBV9, the J gene TRBJ2-1; 8 bases are shared with TRBD2. V was clipped by 1 base and J by 6 bases; unmatched bases: 12. This CDR3 comprises 17 residues. Germline CDR1 and CDR2: SGDLS and YYNGEE. The CDR3 coding sequence is TGTGCCAGCAGCGTAAAGCCACGGACTAGCTGGGTCAATGAGCAGTTCTTC. Encoded protein: CASSVKPRTSWVNEQFF. Full variable domain (outside the CDR3, taken from reference TRBV9 and TRBJ2-1): DSGVTQTPKHLITATGQRVTLRCSPRSGDLSVYWYQQSLDQGLQFLIQYYNGEERAKGNILERFSAQQFPDLHSELNLSSLELGDSALYFCASSVKPRTSWVNEQFFGPGTRLTVL.

This clonotype was seen just once. Mismatch with germline at one junction end may stem from a read error. The J gene is TRBJ2-3, the V gene TRBV12-3 or TRBV12-4; D perhaps matches TRBD1 (6 bases). The CDR3 sequence is 15 residues long. DNA for the CDR3: TGTGCCAGCAGTGTACAGGGCTTGAGCACAGATACGCAATATTTT. This codes for CASSVQGLSTDTQYF.

V is TRBV24-1 and J is TRBJ1-1; TRBD1 might be the D (5 bases). Germline-derived CDR1 and CDR2 are KGHDR and SFDVKD. V was pared by 5 bases and J by 2 bases, with 14 bases between. CDR3 length: 15 amino acids. The CDR3 sequence: CATSAKGWPNTEAFF. In nucleotides, the CDR3 is TGTGCCACCAGTGCCAAGGGGTGGCCTAACACTGAAGCTTTCTTT.

In nucleotides, the CDR3 is TGTGCCAGCAGTAAACATTGGGGGTTGGAGAACACTGAAGCTTTCTTT. Amino acid sequence: CASSKHWGLENTEAFF. V and J are TRBV6-2 or TRBV6-3 and TRBJ1-1; the D gene is possibly TRBD1 (5 bases). The CDR3 is 16 amino acids. Per germline, CDR1 MNHEY and CDR2 SVGEGT. Trimming pared 5 bases from V and 1 base from J, leaving 17 bases between.

As to this clonotype: One junction end disagrees with the germline gene, perhaps due to a read error. This chain uses TRBV29-1 with TRBJ1-2; weak D call: TRBD1 (6 bases). Germline CDR1 and CDR2: SQVTM and ANQGSEA. The CDR3 contains 14 residues. In nucleotides, the CDR3 is TGCGGCGTTGAATATGGCGGGACACCCAGGGGCTACACCTTC. It codes for CGVEYGGTPRGYTF. Drawing the rest from reference TRBV29-1 and TRBJ1-2, the complete variable domain is SAVISQKPSRDICQRGTSLTIQCQVDSQVTMMFWYRQQPGQSLTLIATANQGSEATYESGFVIDKFPISRPNLTFSTLTVSNMSPEDSSIYLCGVEYGGTPRGYTFGSGTRLTVV.

This chain joins TRBV27 and TRBJ1-5; D unresolved. Between the trimmed V and J ends, which lost 3 bases and 10 bases, there was a span of 22 bases. Germline V gene lookup returns CDR1 MNHEY and CDR2 SMNVEV (reference sequence). This CDR3 is 16 amino acids long. For the CDR3, the DNA is TGTGCCAGCAGTTTTCGGGGAGAGGAAGCAATCAGCCCCCAGCATTTT. Amino acids: CASSFRGEEAISPQHF.

This clonotype was detected a few times. The chain is built from TRBV20-1 and TRBJ1-6; no clear D gene. Looked up from germline, CDR1 is DFQATT and CDR2 is SNEGSKA (reference sequence). V lost 0 bases, J lost 10 bases, and 13 bases lay in between. This CDR3 region has 14 residues. The CDR3 DNA reads TGCAGTGCTAGAGATGCTAAAGCGGCCTCACCCCTCCACTTT. Its protein is CSARDAKAASPLHF.

The table lists this clonotype with a few counts. V gene TRBV28 combines with J gene TRBJ1-4; possible D gene TRBD1, 5 bases. Looked up from germline, CDR1 is MDHEN and CDR2 is SYDVKM. The ends were cut back, 3 bases at V and 8 bases at J, with 10 bases in the middle. The CDR3 loop spans 13 amino acids. CDR3 nucleotide sequence: TGTGCCAGCAGTTTCCCAGGGCAGGAAAAACTGTTTTTT. This gives the protein CASSFPGQEKLFF.

This clonotype was observed a handful of times. The J gene is TRBJ1-4, the V gene TRBV10-3, with D tentatively TRBD1 (5 bases). Per the germline V gene, CDR1 is ENHRY and CDR2 is SYGVKD. This CDR3 is built from 17 residues. V dropped 6 bases and J dropped 3 bases, with 20 bases sitting between them. This CDR3 reads CAISRSGKGTANEKLFF. The CDR3 DNA is TGTGCCATCAGCCGGTCCGGTAAGGGGACTGCTAATGAAAAACTGTTTTTT.

V usage is TRBV5-1 and J usage is TRBJ2-3; TRBD2 is a possible D gene (6 bases). The CDR3 length is 14 residues. Germline CDR1 SGHRS, CDR2 YFSETQ. Trimming removed 10 bases from V and 2 bases from J, with 17 bases in between. In DNA, the CDR3 is TGCGCCGGCACTCCAGCGGGCTACACAGATACGCAGTATTTT. Protein sequence: CAGTPAGYTDTQYF. Looking up the rest from reference TRBV5-1 and TRBJ2-3 gives the full variable domain: KAGVTQTPRYLIKTRGQQVTLSCSPISGHRSVSWYQQTPGQGLQFLFEYFSETQRNKGNFPGRFSGRQFSNSRSEMNVSTLELGDSALYLCAGTPAGYTDTQYFGPGTRLTVL.

CDR3 DNA: TGTGCCAGCAGCTCCTCACGGGGCGCAACTAATGAAAAACTGTTTTTT. It specifies CASSSSRGATNEKLFF. The chain couples TRBV7-9 to TRBJ1-4; a possible D gene is TRBD1 (5 bases). Germline V gene sequence: CDR1 SEHNR, CDR2 FQNEAQ (reference sequence). The ends were cut back, 4 bases at V and 0 bases at J, with 12 bases in the middle. This CDR3 has 16 residues.

This clonotype was found a few times. This sequence joins TRBV27 and TRBJ1-1; D not certain. The germline V gene encodes CDR1 MNHEY and CDR2 SMNVEV (reference sequence). The CDR3 contains 14 residues. Trimming stripped 6 bases from V and 0 bases from J, with 11 bases between. DNA for the CDR3: TGTGCCAGCAGCGAAGGGATAATGAACACTGAAGCTTTCTTT. It yields the protein CASSEGIMNTEAFF.

The rearrangement links TRBV7-6 to TRBJ2-7; 7 bases line up with TRBD2. The V gene end was trimmed by 0 bases and the J gene end by 1 base; junction bases not matched to a gene: 9. Per germline, CDR1 SGHVS and CDR2 FNYEAQ. The CDR3 extends over 17 amino acids. The CDR3 sequence: CASSLATAGRLSYEQYF. CDR3 nucleotide sequence: TGTGCCAGCAGCTTAGCGACAGCGGGGCGTCTTTCCTACGAGCAGTACTTC. Supplemented by reference TRBV7-6 and TRBJ2-7, the full variable domain reads GAGVSQSPRYKVTKRGQDVALRCDPISGHVSLYWYRQALGQGPEFLTYFNYEAQQDKSGLPNDRFSAERPEGSISTLTIQRTEQRDSAMYRCASSLATAGRLSYEQYFGPGTRLTVT.

The chain employs TRBV12-3 or TRBV12-4 and TRBJ2-3, with 10 bases fitting TRBD2. V dropped 7 bases and J dropped 5; count of bases not matched to a gene: 12. The CDR3 loop spans 16 amino acids. The CDR3 region is CASKGAGLAGEDTQYF. The DNA for the CDR3 is TGTGCCAGCAAAGGGGCCGGGCTAGCGGGAGAAGATACGCAGTATTTT.

This chain uses TRBV20-1 with TRBJ2-2; 7 bases are a match to TRBD1. Losses at the gene ends were 7 bases for V and 2 bases for J; bases not matched to a gene: 10. CDR1 DFQATT and CDR2 SNEGSKA come from the germline V gene (reference sequence). This CDR3 is 15 amino acids long. CDR3 nucleotides: TGCAGTGTTGTCTCCGGGACAGCCAACACCGGGGAGCTGTTTTTT. It translates to CSVVSGTANTGELFF.

The J gene is TRBJ2-5, the V gene TRBV7-9; D is tentatively TRBD1 or TRBD2 (5 bases each). The CDR3 runs 16 residues. Per germline, CDR1 SEHNR and CDR2 FQNEAQ (reference sequence). V was pared by 0 bases and J by 2 bases, with 13 bases between. The CDR3 bases are TGTGCCAGCAGCTTAGCGGGACGACACCGACAAGAGACCCAGTACTTC. Its protein product is CASSLAGRHRQETQYF. Full variable domain (remainder filled in from reference TRBV7-9 and TRBJ2-5): DTGVSQNPRHKITKRGQNVTFRCDPISEHNRLYWYRQTLGQGPEFLTYFQNEAQLEKSRLLSDRFSAERPKGSFSTLEIQRTEQGDSAMYLCASSLAGRHRQETQYFGPGTRLLVL.

This clonotype was observed a few times. The CDR3 DNA follows: TGTGCCAGCAGACCGACTAGCGGGAGTTCAGATACGCAGTATTTT. It translates to CASRPTSGSSDTQYF. The gene calls are TRBV6-6 and TRBJ2-3, with 12 bases fitting TRBD2. The CDR3 loop spans 15 amino acids. V lost 6 bases, J lost 4 bases, and 5 bases stayed unmatched. The germline gives CDR1 MNHNY, CDR2 SVGAGI (reference sequence).

Only a few counts were recorded for this clonotype. This chain links TRBV21-1 with TRBJ1-2; the listed D gene, TRBD1, was not tested against the DNA. TRBV21-1 is reported as a pseudogene. This CDR3 comprises 14 residues. Here the CDR3 DNA reads TGTGCCAGTTACAGCCCCAGGACAAACTATGGCTACACCTTC. Its protein product is CASYSPRTNYGYTF.

The table lists this clonotype with a count of one. This may stem from a read error, because a much larger clone lies one nucleotide away. The chain employs TRBV12-3 or TRBV12-4 and TRBJ2-7, with D possibly being TRBD1 (6 bases). This CDR3 contains 15 residues. Trimming left V 3 bases short and J 2 bases short, with 14 bases between. The CDR3 region has the DNA TGTGCCAGCAGTTTTGGGGCAGGGGCGACCTACGAGCAGTACTTC. Translated, it gives CASSFGAGATYEQYF.

The CDR3 sequence: CASSSLAGVLFF. The CDR3 nucleotides read TGTGCCAGCAGCTCTCTAGCGGGAGTGTTGTTCTTC. The chain is built from TRBV7-2 and TRBJ2-1; 10 bases fit TRBD2. The germline CDR1 and CDR2 sequences are SGHTA and FQGNSA. V lost 4 bases and J lost 15; bases outside the gene matches: 6. The CDR3 spans 12 residues.

The rearrangement joins TRBV20-1 to TRBJ1-2; a possible D gene is TRBD1 (5 bases). V was shortened by 6 bases and J by 6 bases, with 20 bases between the two germline ends. Germline lookup yields CDR1 DFQATT and CDR2 SNEGSKA (reference sequence). The CDR3 is 14 amino acids. The CDR3 nucleotides are TGCAGTGCCGATTCGCAGGGCGTGGGGGATGGCTACACCTTC. Encoded protein: CSADSQGVGDGYTF.

This chain links TRBV28 with TRBJ1-3; the match to TRBD1 covers 7 bases. The V segment lost 2 bases and the J segment 5 bases; nucleotides outside the gene matches: 6. This CDR3 comprises 15 residues. CDR1 and CDR2 from the germline V gene are MDHEN and SYDVKM. CDR3 nucleotide sequence: TGTGCCAGCAGTTTAGACAGGGTCGGAAGAAACACCATATATTTT. It specifies CASSLDRVGRNTIYF.